The 24 T cell receptor beta chains in this list originate from one sample, sequenced in a study of T cell responses to AZD1222 COVID-19 vaccine. Measured with immunoSEQ multiplex PCR; TCRdb has only the in-frame clones, and not every one. This sample has 150,000 to 200,000 clones, with about 88% found just once. The sequenced sample was peripheral blood, obtained 28 days after the second AZD1222 dose. The source of these receptors is an adult who received the AZD1222 COVID-19 vaccine.

The table lists this clone with a count of one. V gene TRBV27 combines with J gene TRBJ1-1; D remains unclear. This CDR3 spans 18 amino acids. V was trimmed by 0 bases and J by 2 bases, leaving 19 bases between them. CDR1 and CDR2 (germline): MNHEY, SMNVEV (reference sequence). Written as DNA, the CDR3 is TGTGCCAGCAGTTTATCGTCGACACCTTCCCACGGAAACACTGAAGCTTTCTTT. This codes for CASSLSSTPSHGNTEAFF.

This chain connects TRBV4-3 to TRBJ2-4; D might be TRBD1 (5 bases). With 3 bases removed from V and 8 bases from J, the gap between germline ends came to 17 bases. Germline CDR1 is LGHNA and CDR2 is YSLEER. The CDR3 is 15 residues long. The CDR3, as DNA: TGCGCCAGCAGCCAGGAGAGGACAAGTCGGGACATTCAGTACTTC. It yields the protein CASSQERTSRDIQYF.

This chain links TRBV5-4 with TRBJ2-7; the D gene is possibly TRBD1 (5 bases). Trimming took off 1 base at V and 2 bases at J, with 10 bases between the two ends. Germline V CDR1 and CDR2: SGHNT, YYREEE (reference sequence). This CDR3 contains 14 residues. The CDR3 bases are TGTGCCAGCAGCTTGCAGGGTGGAACCTACGAGCAGTACTTC. It translates to CASSLQGGTYEQYF.

This clone occurred a few times. The chain links TRBV28 to TRBJ1-2; 9 bases are shared with TRBD1. Germline assignment: CDR1 MDHEN and CDR2 SYDVKM. The CDR3 extends over 15 amino acids. The V segment lost 5 bases and the J segment 3 bases; nucleotides outside the gene matches: 7. DNA of the CDR3: TGTGCCAGCAGTCGTCGACAGGGGGTGGACTATGGCTACACCTTC. Its translation is CASSRRQGVDYGYTF.

J is TRBJ2-7 and V is TRBV5-1; 9 nucleotides align to TRBD1. Germline V gene lookup returns CDR1 SGHRS and CDR2 YFSETQ. The CDR3 extends over 16 amino acids. The V segment lost 1 base and the J segment 5 bases; nucleotides outside the gene matches: 10. The CDR3 DNA sequence: TGCGCCAGCAGCTTGTCGGTAGGGACAGGGTTTCACGAGCAGTACTTC. This encodes CASSLSVGTGFHEQYF.

The V call is TRBV5-1, the J call TRBJ1-2; D is undetermined. Germline-derived CDR1 and CDR2 are SGHRS and YFSETQ. The V end was cut by 6 bases, the J end by 2 bases, with 14 bases between. The CDR3 runs to 14 residues. The CDR3 is CASTSVAANYGYTF. CDR3 nucleotide sequence: TGCGCCAGCACCTCCGTGGCTGCCAACTATGGCTACACCTTC.

The rearrangement joins TRBV27 to TRBJ2-5; no firm D call. Trimming took off 4 bases at V and 1 base at J, with 4 bases between the two ends. Germline V gene data show CDR1 as MNHEY and CDR2 as SMNVEV (reference sequence). This CDR3 region has 12 residues. The CDR3 region is CASSSSQETQYF. The CDR3 nucleotides read TGTGCCAGCAGTTCTTCCCAAGAGACCCAGTACTTC.

The rearrangement joins TRBV24-1 to TRBJ2-1, with 8 positions matching TRBD1. After removal of 4 bases from V and 4 bases from J, the junction contained 11 bases not matched to a gene. Germline CDR1 reads KGHDR; CDR2 reads SFDVKD. The CDR3 consists of 17 residues. The CDR3: CATSDPPPGTGYNEQFF. DNA for the CDR3: TGTGCCACCAGTGACCCTCCCCCCGGGACAGGTTACAATGAGCAGTTCTTC.

The CDR3: CASSRGFSEKLFF. CDR3 sequence (DNA): TGTGCCAGCAGCCGCGGCTTCTCTGAAAAACTGTTTTTT. The chain links TRBV6-5 to TRBJ1-4; D ambiguous. The CDR3 has 13 amino acids. The V gene's germline CDR1 is MNHEY and CDR2 SVGAGI. V lost 6 bases and J lost 7, with 12 bases in between.

This clone appeared a single time. The chain has TRBV7-6 and TRBJ2-7, with 8 bases identical to TRBD2. Germline CDR1 reads SGHVS; CDR2 reads FNYEAQ. Germline trimming cut 1 base from V and 7 bases from J; bases unmatched to any gene: 9. The CDR3 totals 15 residues. The chain's CDR3 is CASSLVAGGVGEQYF. The DNA of the CDR3 is TGTGCCAGCAGCTTAGTTGCGGGAGGCGTGGGGGAGCAGTACTTC.

V usage is TRBV28 and J usage is TRBJ2-3, with 12 bases fitting TRBD2. V was pared by 3 bases and J by 3 bases, with 4 bases of the junction left unmatched. The germline CDR1 and CDR2 sequences are MDHEN and SYDVKM. The CDR3 is made up of 16 amino acids. CDR3 protein: CASSFSTSGSTDTQYF. The CDR3 bases are TGTGCCAGCAGTTTTTCGACTAGCGGGAGTACAGATACGCAGTATTTT.

The chain links TRBV19 to TRBJ2-1; 10 bases match TRBD2. The CDR3 is 15 amino acids. The junction had 7 bases not matched to a gene; V was cut back by 5 bases and J by 6 bases. The germline gives CDR1 LNHDA, CDR2 SQIVND (reference sequence). CDR3 in amino acids: CASSLLAGAVNEQFF. DNA for the CDR3: TGTGCCAGTAGTCTTCTAGCGGGGGCTGTCAATGAGCAGTTCTTC.

The chain combines TRBV5-6 with TRBJ2-3; 8 bases line up with TRBD2. CDR1 SGHDT and CDR2 YYEEEE come from the germline V gene. The junction had 3 bases not matched to a gene; V was cut back by 0 bases and J by 3 bases. The length of the CDR3 is 15 residues. As DNA, the CDR3 is TGTGCCAGCAGCTTGGGAGCGGGAGTAACAGATACGCAGTATTTT. Translated, it gives CASSLGAGVTDTQYF.

CDR3 amino acids: CATSDPTYTDEQYF. CDR3 DNA sequence: TGTGCCACCAGTGATCCCACCTACACGGACGAGCAGTACTTC. The chain carries TRBV24-1 and TRBJ2-7; D is unclear. The germline gives CDR1 KGHDR, CDR2 SFDVKD. The CDR3 length is 14 residues. Trimming removed 3 bases from V and 5 bases from J, with 13 bases in between.

In DNA, the CDR3 is TGTGCCAGCAGCTTGAACAGGGGAGTGGAGACCCAGTACTTC. Translation: CASSLNRGVETQYF. The chain recombines TRBV5-8 with TRBJ2-5; 7 nucleotides align to TRBD1. Germline V CDR1 and CDR2: SGHTS, YDEGEE. This CDR3 comprises 14 residues. V lost 1 base and J lost 5; bases outside the gene matches: 5.

This chain uses TRBV28 with TRBJ1-2; the match to TRBD1 covers 9 bases. The CDR3 has 15 residues. Germline V gene sequence: CDR1 MDHEN, CDR2 SYDVKM. J gave up 4 bases and V 2 bases, and 5 bases lay outside the gene matches. CDR3: CASSLGGQGGYGYTF. In DNA, the CDR3 is TGTGCCAGCAGTTTAGGGGGACAGGGCGGCTATGGCTACACCTTC.

V usage is TRBV28 and J usage is TRBJ2-3, with 13 positions matching TRBD2. After removal of 4 bases from V and 1 base from J, the junction contained 2 bases not matched to a gene. The CDR3 extends over 16 amino acids. Germline V gene sequence: CDR1 MDHEN, CDR2 SYDVKM. CDR3 residues: CASSSGTSGGTDTQYF. CDR3 nucleotides: TGTGCCAGCAGTTCAGGGACTAGCGGGGGCACAGATACGCAGTATTTT.

The chain has TRBV3-1 (or the pseudogene TRBV3-2) and TRBJ2-3; D unclear. V lost 4 bases to trimming and J lost 5 bases, with 7 bases between them. The CDR3 consists of 12 residues. CDR1 and CDR2 (germline): LGHDT, YNNKEL (reference sequence). The CDR3 is CASSPLVDTQYF. The CDR3 bases are TGTGCCAGCAGCCCGCTAGTAGATACGCAGTATTTT.

The chain joins TRBV27 to TRBJ2-3, with 10 bases that match TRBD1. After removal of 5 bases from V and 3 bases from J, the junction contained 5 bases not matched to a gene. The germline CDR1 and CDR2 sequences are MNHEY and SMNVEV (reference sequence). CDR3 size: 15 residues. The CDR3 DNA reads as TGTGCCAGCAGTCCGAGACAGGGGGCAACAGATACGCAGTATTTT. Translation: CASSPRQGATDTQYF.

The chain uses TRBV18 and TRBJ2-2; D gene uncertain. Germline V gene lookup returns CDR1 KGHSH and CDR2 LQKENI. CDR3 length: 15 amino acids. The V end was cut by 3 bases, the J end by 2 bases, with 10 bases between. This chain's CDR3 is CASSPRHLNTGELFF. DNA for the CDR3: TGTGCCAGCTCACCGAGGCACCTTAACACCGGGGAGCTGTTTTTT. Full variable domain (missing parts from reference TRBV18 and TRBJ2-2): NAGVMQNPRHLVRRRGQEARLRCSPMKGHSHVYWYRQLPEEGLKFMVYLQKENIIDESGMPKERFSAEFPKEGPSILRIQQVVRGDSAAYFCASSPRHLNTGELFFGEGSRLTVL.

Concerning this clone: The sample holds other DNA sequences that translate to the same CDR3. V usage is TRBV5-4 and J usage is TRBJ2-3, with unresolved D. The V gene lost 5 bases and the J gene lost 1 base, with 5 bases spanning the gap. Per the germline V gene, CDR1 is SGHNT and CDR2 is YYREEE (reference sequence). The CDR3 is made up of 12 amino acids. Here the CDR3 DNA reads TGTGCCAGCAGTCGGGGCACAGATACGCAGTATTTT. This translates into CASSRGTDTQYF.

The CDR3 DNA is TGTGCCAGCAGCTTAGAAGTGGGCGCAGGTCAGCCCCAGCATTTT. As protein: CASSLEVGAGQPQHF. The V call is TRBV7-8, the J call TRBJ1-5, with unresolved D. V was pared by 1 base and J by 6 bases, with 13 bases between. This CDR3 spans 15 amino acids. Germline lookup yields CDR1 SGHVS and CDR2 FQNEAQ.

This rearrangement joins TRBV21-1 to TRBJ2-1; the table's D call, TRBD2, has no DNA check behind it. TRBV21-1 is given as a pseudogene. The CDR3 is 17 amino acids. The CDR3 nucleotides read TGTGCCAGCAGCAACCCCGGGACTAGCGGGGTCTACAATGAGCAGTTCTTC. Its protein product is CASSNPGTSGVYNEQFF.

Of note for this clone: Other DNA sequences in this specimen translate into the identical CDR3. V is TRBV5-1 and J is TRBJ2-1; weak D call: TRBD1 (6 bases). The CDR3 is 15 residues long. The V gene lost 0 bases and the J gene lost 4 bases, with 11 bases spanning the gap. Germline-derived CDR1 and CDR2 are SGHRS and YFSETQ. This CDR3 reads CASSLGQGSYNEQFF. For the CDR3, the DNA is TGCGCCAGCAGCTTGGGGCAGGGGTCATACAATGAGCAGTTCTTC.